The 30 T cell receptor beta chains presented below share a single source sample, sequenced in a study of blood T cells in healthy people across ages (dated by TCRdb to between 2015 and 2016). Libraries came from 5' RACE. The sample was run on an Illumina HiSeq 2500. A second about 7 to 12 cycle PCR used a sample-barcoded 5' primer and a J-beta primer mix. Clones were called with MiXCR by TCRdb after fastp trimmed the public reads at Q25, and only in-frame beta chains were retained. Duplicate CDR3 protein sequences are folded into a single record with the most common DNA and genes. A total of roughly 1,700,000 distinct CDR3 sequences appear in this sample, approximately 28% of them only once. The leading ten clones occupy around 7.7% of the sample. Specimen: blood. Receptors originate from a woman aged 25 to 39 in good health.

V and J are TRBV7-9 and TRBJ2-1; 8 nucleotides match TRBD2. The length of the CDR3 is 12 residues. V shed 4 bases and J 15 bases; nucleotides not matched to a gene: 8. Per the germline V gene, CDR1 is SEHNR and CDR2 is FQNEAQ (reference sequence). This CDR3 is CASSSGAGGLFF. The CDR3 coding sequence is TGTGCCAGCAGCTCCGGGGCGGGAGGATTGTTCTTC.

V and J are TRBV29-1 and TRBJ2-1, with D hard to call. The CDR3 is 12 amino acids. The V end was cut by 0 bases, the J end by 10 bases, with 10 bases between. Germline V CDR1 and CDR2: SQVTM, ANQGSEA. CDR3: CSVEDAFLEQFF. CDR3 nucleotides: TGCAGCGTTGAAGATGCCTTTCTCGAGCAGTTCTTC.

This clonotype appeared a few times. The DNA of the CDR3 is TGTGCCAGCAGTTATGCCGCTAGCGGCAATGAGCAGTTCTTC. Translated: CASSYAASGNEQFF. The gene calls are TRBV6-6 and TRBJ2-1; 7 bases line up with TRBD2. Germline values: CDR1 MNHNY, CDR2 SVGAGI (reference sequence). Losses at the gene ends were 3 bases for V and 6 bases for J; bases not matched to a gene: 5. The CDR3 runs to 14 residues.

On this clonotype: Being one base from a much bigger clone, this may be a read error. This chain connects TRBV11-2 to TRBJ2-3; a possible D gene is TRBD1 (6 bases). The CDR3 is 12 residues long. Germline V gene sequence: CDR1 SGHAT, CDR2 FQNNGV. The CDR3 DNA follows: TGTGCCAGCAGTCAGGGGATAGATGCGCAGTATTTT. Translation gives CASSQGIDAQYF. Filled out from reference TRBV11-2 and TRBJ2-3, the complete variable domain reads EAGVAQSPRYKIIEKRQSVAFWCNPISGHATLYWYQQILGQGPKLLIQFQNNGVVDDSQLPKDRFSAERLKGVDSTLKIQPAKLEDSAVYLCASSQGIDAQYFGPGTRLTVL.

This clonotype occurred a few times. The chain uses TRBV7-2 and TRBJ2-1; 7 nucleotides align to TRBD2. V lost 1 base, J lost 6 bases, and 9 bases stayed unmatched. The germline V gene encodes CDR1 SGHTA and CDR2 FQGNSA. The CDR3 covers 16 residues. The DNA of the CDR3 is TGTGCCAGCAGCTTAGATCAACTAGCGCTCTGCAATGAGCAGTTCTTC. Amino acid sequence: CASSLDQLALCNEQFF.

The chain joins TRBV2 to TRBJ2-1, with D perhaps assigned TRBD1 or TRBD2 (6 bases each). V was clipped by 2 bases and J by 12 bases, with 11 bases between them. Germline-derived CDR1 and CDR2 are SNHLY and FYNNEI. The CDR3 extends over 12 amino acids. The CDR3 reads CASSERGARQFF. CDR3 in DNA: TGTGCCAGCAGTGAAAGGGGGGCGCGGCAGTTCTTC. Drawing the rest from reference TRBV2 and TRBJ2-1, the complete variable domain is EPEVTQTPSHQVTQMGQEVILRCVPISNHLYFYWYRQILGQKVEFLVSFYNNEISEKSEIFDDQFSVERPDGSNFTLKIRSTKLEDSAMYFCASSERGARQFFGPGTRLTVL.

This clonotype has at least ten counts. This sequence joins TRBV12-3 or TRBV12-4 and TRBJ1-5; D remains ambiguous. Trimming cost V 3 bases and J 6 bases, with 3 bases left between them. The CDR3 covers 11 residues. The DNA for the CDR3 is TGTGCCAGCAGTTTCGGTCAGCCCCAGCATTTT. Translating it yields CASSFGQPQHF.

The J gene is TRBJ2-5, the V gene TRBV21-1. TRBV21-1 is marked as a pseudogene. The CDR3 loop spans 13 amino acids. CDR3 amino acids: CASSRTKRETQYF. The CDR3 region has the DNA TGTGCCAGCAGCAGGACGAAGAGAGAGACCCAGTACTTC.

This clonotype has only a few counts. The CDR3 DNA reads as TGTGCCAGCAGTTTAGAGAGAGTAGGAGGGGAGACCCAGTACTTC. Its protein is CASSLERVGGETQYF. V and J are TRBV12-3 or TRBV12-4 and TRBJ2-5; D is perhaps TRBD2 (6 bases). This CDR3 spans 15 amino acids. Trimming removed 1 base at V and 5 bases at J, with 14 bases between.

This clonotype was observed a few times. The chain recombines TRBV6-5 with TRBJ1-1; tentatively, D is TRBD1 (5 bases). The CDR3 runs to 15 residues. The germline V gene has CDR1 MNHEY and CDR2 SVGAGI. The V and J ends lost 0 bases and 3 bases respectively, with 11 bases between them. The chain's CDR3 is CASSYSGDGYTEAFF. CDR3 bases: TGTGCCAGCAGTTACTCGGGGGACGGATACACTGAAGCTTTCTTT.

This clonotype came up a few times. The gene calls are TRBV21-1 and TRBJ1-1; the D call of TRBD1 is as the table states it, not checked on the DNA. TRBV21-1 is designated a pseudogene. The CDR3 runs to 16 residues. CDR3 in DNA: TGTGCCAGCAGGAAACCAGTCGGGACATCGAACACTGAAGCTTTCTTT. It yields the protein CASRKPVGTSNTEAFF.

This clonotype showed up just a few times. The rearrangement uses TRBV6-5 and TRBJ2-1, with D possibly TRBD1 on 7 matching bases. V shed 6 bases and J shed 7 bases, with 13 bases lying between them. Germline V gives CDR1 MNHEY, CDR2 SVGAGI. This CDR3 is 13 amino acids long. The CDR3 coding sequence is TGTGCCAGCAGGGGCAGGGGGGAGAATGAGCAGTTCTTC. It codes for CASRGRGENEQFF.

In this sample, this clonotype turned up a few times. The CDR3, as DNA: TGTGCCAGCAGTTATAGGAGCGGGTACACAGATACGCAGTATTTT. Encoded protein: CASSYRSGYTDTQYF. The chain combines TRBV6-5 with TRBJ2-3, with a tentative D call TRBD2 (6 bases). The germline V gene encodes CDR1 MNHEY and CDR2 SVGAGI. Trimming shortened V by 3 bases and J by 2 bases, and 12 bases separated the two germline ends. This CDR3 has 15 amino acids.

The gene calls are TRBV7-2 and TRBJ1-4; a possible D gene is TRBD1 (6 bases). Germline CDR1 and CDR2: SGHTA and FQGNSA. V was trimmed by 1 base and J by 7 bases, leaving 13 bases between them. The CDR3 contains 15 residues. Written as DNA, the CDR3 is TGTGCCAGCAGCTTAGGTCCAGGGGTGGCTGAAAAACTGTTTTTT. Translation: CASSLGPGVAEKLFF.

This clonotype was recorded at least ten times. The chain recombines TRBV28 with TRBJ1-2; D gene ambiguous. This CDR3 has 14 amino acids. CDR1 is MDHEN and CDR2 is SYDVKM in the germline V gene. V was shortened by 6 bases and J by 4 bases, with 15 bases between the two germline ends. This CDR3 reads CASSAEILLYGYTF. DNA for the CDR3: TGTGCCAGCAGCGCAGAAATACTTCTCTATGGCTACACCTTC.

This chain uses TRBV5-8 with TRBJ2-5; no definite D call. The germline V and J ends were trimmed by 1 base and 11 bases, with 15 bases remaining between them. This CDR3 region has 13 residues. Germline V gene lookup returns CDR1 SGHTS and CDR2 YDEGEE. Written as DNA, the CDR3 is TGTGCCAGCAGCTTGTCCTGGGGATATGGGCAGTACTTC. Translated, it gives CASSLSWGYGQYF. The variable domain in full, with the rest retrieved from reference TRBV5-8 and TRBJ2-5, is EAGVTQSPTHLIKTRGQQATLRCSPISGHTSVYWYQQALGLGLQFLLWYDEGEERNRGNFPPRFSGRQFPNYSSELNVNALELEDSALYLCASSLSWGYGQYFGPGTRLLVL.

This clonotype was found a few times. CDR3 sequence: CASSRGTEVNGYTF. As DNA, the CDR3 is TGTGCCAGCAGCCGCGGGACAGAAGTCAATGGCTACACCTTC. This chain joins TRBV7-2 and TRBJ1-2; TRBD1 aligns across 7 bases. The trim removed 5 bases at V and 6 bases at J, leaving 9 bases unmatched. This CDR3 is 14 amino acids long. CDR1 SGHTA and CDR2 FQGNSA come from the germline V gene.

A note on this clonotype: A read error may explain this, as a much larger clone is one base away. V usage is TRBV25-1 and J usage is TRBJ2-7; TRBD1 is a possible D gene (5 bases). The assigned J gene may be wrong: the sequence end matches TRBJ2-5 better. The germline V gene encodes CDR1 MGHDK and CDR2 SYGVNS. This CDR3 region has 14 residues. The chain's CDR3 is CASSVGVSQETQYF. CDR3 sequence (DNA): TGTGCCAGCAGTGTAGGGGTGTCGCAAGAGACCCAGTACTTC.

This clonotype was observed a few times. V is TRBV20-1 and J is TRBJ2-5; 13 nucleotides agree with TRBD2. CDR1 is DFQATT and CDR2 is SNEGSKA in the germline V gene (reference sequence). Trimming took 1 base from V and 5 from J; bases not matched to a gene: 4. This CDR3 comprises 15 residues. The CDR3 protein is CSARGTSGGRETQYF. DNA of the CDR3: TGCAGTGCTAGAGGGACTAGCGGGGGAAGGGAGACCCAGTACTTC.

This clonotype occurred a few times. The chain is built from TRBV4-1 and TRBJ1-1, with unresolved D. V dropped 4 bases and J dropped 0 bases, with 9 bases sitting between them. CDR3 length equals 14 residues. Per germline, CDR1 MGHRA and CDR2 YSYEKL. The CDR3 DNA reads TGCGCCAGCAGCCCACTTATCATGAACACTGAAGCTTTCTTT. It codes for CASSPLIMNTEAFF.

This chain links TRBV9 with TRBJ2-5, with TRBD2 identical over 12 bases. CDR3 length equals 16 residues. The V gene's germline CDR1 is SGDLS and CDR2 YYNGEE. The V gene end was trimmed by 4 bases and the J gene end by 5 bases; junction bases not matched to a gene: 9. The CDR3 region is CASSTGLAGYLETQYF. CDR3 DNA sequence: TGTGCCAGCAGCACTGGACTAGCGGGGTATCTGGAGACCCAGTACTTC.

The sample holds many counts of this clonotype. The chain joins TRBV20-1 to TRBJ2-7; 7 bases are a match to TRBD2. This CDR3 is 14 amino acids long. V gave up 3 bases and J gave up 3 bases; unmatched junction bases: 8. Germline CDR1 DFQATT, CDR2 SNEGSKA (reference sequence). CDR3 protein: CSASGLDMFYEQYF. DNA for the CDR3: TGCAGTGCTAGTGGACTAGATATGTTCTACGAGCAGTACTTC.

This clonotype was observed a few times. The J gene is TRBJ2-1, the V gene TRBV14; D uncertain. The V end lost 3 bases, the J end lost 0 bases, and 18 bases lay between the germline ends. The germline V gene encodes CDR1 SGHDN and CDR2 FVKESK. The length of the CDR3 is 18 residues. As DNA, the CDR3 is TGTGCCAGCAGCCACGTCAGGTCCTCAGATCCCTCCTACAATGAGCAGTTCTTC. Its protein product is CASSHVRSSDPSYNEQFF.

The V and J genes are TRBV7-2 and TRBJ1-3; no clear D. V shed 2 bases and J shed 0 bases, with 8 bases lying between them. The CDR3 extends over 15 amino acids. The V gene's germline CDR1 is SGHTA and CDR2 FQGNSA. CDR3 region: CASSLHSLSGNTIYF. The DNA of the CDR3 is TGTGCCAGCAGCTTACACAGCCTCTCTGGAAACACCATATATTTT. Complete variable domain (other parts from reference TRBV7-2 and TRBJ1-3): GAGVSQSPSNKVTEKGKDVELRCDPISGHTALYWYRQSLGQGLEFLIYFQGNSAPDKSGLPSDRFSAERTGGSVSTLTIQRTQQEDSAVYLCASSLHSLSGNTIYFGEGSWLTVV.

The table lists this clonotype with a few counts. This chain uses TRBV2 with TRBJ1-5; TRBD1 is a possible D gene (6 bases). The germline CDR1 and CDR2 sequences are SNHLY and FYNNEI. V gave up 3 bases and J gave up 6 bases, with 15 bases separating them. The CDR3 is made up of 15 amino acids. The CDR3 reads CASSDPGGRGQPQHF. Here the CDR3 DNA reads TGTGCCAGCAGTGACCCCGGGGGCAGGGGTCAGCCCCAGCATTTT. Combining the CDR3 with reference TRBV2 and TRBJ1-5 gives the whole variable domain EPEVTQTPSHQVTQMGQEVILRCVPISNHLYFYWYRQILGQKVEFLVSFYNNEISEKSEIFDDQFSVERPDGSNFTLKIRSTKLEDSAMYFCASSDPGGRGQPQHFGDGTRLSIL.

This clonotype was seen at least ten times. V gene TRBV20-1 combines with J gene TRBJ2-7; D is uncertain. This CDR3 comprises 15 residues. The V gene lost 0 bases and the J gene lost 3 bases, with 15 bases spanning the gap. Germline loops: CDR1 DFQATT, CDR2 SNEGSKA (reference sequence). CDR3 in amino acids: CSARDPRSVSYEQYF. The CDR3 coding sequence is TGCAGTGCTAGAGATCCCCGCAGCGTCAGCTACGAGCAGTACTTC.

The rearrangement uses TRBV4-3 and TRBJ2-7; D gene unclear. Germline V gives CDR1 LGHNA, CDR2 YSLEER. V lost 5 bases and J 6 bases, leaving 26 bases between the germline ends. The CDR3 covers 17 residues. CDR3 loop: CASSAKLSTQESGEQYF. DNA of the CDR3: TGCGCCAGCAGCGCGAAGCTGTCCACCCAAGAATCGGGCGAGCAGTACTTC.

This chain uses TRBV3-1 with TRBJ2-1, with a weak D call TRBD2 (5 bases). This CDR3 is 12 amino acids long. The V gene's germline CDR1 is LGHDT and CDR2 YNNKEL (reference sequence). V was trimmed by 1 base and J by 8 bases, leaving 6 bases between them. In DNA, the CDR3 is TGTGCCAGCAGCCAAGTGGAGGATGAGCAGTTCTTC. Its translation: CASSQVEDEQFF.

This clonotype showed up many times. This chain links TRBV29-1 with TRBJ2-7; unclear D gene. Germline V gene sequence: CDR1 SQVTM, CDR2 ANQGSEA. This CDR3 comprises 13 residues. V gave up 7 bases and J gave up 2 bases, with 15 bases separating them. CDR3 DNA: TGCAGCGCGTCGAGTGGGCGCCCCTACGAGCAGTACTTC. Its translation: CSASSGRPYEQYF.

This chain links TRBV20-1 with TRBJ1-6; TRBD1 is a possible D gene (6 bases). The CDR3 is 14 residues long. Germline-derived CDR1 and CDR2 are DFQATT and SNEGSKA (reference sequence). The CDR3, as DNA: TGCGGGGGGGCTGGGCCGTCCTATAATTCACCCCTCCACTTT. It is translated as CGGAGPSYNSPLHF.